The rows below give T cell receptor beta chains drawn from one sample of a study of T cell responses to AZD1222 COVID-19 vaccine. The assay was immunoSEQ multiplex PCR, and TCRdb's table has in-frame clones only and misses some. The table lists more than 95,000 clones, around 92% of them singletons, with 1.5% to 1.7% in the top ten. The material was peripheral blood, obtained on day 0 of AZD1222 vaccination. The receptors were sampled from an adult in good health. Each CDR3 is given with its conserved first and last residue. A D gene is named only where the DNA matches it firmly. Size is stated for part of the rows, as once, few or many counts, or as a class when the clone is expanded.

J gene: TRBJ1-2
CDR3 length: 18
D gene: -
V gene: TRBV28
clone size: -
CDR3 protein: CASSDNPNGTFSNYGYTF

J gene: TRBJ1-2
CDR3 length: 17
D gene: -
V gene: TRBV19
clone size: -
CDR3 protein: CASSISPLGGPGYGYTF

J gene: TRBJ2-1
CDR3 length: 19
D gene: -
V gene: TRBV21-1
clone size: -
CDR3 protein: CASSKVGDTSDSPGNEQFF

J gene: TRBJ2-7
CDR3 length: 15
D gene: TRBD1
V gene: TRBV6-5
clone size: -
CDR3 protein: CASSSTGTAIYEQYF

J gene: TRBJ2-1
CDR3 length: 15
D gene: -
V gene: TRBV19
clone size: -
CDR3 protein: CASDGGARAQNEQFF

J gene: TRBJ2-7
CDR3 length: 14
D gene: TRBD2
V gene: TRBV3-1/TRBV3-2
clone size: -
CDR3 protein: CASSQAVVAGVQYF

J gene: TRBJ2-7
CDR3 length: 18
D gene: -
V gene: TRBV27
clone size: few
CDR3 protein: CASSLAYSEPARSYEQYF

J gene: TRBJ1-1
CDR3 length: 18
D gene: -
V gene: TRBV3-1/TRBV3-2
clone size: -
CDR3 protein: CASSQGFWPSSGSTEAFF

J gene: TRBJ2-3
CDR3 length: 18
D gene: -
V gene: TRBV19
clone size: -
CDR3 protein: CASSMGLGPRRGTDTQYF

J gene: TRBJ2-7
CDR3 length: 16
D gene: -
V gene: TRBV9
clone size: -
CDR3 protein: CASSFPAGAYVYEQYF

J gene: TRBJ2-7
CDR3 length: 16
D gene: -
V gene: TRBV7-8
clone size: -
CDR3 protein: CASSLAPYRSSYEQYF

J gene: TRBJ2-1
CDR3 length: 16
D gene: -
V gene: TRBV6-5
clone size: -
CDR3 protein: CASSYSWEIKENEQFF

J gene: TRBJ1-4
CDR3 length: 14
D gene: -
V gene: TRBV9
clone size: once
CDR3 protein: CASSVGTEWEKLFF

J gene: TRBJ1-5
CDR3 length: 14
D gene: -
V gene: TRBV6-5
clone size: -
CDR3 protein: CASSSLGGNQPQHF

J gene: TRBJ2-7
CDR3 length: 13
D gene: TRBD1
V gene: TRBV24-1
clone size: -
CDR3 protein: CATSDPTGLEQYF

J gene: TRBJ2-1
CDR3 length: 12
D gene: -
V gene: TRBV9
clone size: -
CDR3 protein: CASSVGYNEQFF

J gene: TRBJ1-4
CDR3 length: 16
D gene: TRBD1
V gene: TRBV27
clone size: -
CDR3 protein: CASSLHGQGTNEKLFF

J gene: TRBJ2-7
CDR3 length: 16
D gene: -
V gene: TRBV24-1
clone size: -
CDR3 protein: CATSGGGTGDTYEQYF

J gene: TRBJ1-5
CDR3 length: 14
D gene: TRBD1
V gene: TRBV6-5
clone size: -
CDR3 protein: CASRGTGGNQPQHF

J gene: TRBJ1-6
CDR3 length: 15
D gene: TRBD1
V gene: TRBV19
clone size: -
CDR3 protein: CASSIVQGGNSPLHF

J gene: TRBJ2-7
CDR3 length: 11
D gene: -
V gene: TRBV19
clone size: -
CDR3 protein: CASGGPYEQYF

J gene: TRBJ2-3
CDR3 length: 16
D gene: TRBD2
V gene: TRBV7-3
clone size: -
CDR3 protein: CASSSLYCGSWDTQYF

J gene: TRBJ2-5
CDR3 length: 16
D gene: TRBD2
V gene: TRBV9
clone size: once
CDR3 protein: CASSPRTSGRVETQYF

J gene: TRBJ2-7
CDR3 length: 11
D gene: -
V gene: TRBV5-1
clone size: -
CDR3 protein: CASSLDYEQYF

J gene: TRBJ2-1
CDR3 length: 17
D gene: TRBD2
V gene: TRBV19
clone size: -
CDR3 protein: CASQGLAGVSDYNEQFF

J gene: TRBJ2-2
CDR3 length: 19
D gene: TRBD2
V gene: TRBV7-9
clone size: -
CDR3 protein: CASNEGLAGTKTNTGELFF

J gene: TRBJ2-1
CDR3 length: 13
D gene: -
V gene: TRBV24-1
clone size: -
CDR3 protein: CATSGKGAGEQFF

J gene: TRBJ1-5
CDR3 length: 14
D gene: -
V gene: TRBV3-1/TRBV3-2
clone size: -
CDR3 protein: CASSQGASNQPQHF

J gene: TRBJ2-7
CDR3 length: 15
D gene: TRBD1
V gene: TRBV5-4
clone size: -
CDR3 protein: CASSRGQGATYEQYF

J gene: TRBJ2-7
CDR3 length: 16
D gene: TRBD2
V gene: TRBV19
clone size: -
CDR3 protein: CASSYRAGLILYEQYF

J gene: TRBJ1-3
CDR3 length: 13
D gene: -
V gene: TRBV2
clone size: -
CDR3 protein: CASSEQGGNTIYF

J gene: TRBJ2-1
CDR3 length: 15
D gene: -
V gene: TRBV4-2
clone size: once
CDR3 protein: CASSQGYSGYNEQFF

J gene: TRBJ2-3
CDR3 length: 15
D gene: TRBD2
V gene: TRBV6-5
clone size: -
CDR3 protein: CASRPRTSGTDTQYF

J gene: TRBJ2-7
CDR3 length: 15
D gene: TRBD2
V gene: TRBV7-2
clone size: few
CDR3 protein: CASSSLAGLTYEQYF

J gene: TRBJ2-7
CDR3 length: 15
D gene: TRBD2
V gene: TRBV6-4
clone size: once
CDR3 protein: CASSQSLAGSYEQYF

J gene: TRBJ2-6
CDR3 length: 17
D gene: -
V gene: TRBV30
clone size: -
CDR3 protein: CAWSVRRGTSGANVLTF

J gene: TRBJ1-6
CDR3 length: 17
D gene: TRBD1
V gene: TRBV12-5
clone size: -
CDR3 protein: CASGLGRPQGADSPLHF

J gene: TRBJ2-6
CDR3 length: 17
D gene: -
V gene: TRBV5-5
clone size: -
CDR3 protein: CASSGGQTSSGANVLTF

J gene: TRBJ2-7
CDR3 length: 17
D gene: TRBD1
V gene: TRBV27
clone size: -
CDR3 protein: CASSRNSGTGGSYEQYF

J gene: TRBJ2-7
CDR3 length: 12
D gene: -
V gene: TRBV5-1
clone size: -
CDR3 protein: CASTSGGREQYF

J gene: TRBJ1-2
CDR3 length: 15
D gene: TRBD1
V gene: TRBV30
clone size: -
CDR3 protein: CACRIQGALNYGYTF

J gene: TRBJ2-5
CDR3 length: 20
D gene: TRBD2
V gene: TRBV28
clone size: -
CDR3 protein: CASSPPTLAGLLSNQETQYF

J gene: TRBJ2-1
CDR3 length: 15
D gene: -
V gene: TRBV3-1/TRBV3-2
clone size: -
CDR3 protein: CASSQDIHSYNEQFF

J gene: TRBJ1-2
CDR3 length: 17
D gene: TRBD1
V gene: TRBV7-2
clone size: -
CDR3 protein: CASSPQTGVSPNYGYTF

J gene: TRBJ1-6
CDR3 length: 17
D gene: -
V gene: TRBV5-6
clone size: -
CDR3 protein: CASSFRRGSSYNSPLHF

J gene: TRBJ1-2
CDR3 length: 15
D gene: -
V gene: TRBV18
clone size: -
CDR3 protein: CASSPSQSGTKGYTF

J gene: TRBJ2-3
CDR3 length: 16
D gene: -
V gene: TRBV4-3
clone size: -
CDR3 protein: CASSPFGLSPTDTQYF

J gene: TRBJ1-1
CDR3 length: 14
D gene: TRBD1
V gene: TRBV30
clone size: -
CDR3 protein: CACDRGGMNTEAFF

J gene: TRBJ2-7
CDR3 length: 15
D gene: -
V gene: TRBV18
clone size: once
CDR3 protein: CASSSSADGADEQYF

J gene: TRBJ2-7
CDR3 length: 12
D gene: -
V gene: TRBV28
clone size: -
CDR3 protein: CASTSFSYEQYF